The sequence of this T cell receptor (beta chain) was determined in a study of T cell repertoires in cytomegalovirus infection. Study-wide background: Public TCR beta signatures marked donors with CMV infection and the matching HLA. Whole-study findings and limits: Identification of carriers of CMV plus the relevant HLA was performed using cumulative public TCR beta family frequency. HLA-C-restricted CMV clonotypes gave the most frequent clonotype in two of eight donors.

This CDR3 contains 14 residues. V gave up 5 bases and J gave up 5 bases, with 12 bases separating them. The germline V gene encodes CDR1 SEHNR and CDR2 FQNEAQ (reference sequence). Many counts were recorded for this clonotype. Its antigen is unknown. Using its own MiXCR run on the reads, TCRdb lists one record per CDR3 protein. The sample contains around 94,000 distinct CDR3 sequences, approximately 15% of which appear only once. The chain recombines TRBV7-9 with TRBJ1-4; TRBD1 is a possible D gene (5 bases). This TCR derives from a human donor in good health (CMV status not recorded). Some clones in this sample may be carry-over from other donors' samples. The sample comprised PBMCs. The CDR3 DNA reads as TGTGCCAGCAGCCCGGGACTGCAGAATGAAAAACTGTTTTTT. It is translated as CASSPGLQNEKLFF.